The TCR beta chain under discussion was sequenced for a study of blood T cell repertoires in COVID-19. Authors' methods: Amplification of reference gene primers was used by the study to estimate nucleated cell counts. The table came from immunoSEQ multiplex PCR; TCRdb's copy has only in-frame clones and leaves some out. D and trimming were read from the DNA, whereas the V and J calls and clone size are those reported in that table. The profile shows 45,000 to 55,000 clones, 55% to 70% of them singletons. CDR1 SNHLY and CDR2 FYNNEI come from the germline V gene. The CDR3 totals 12 residues. V was clipped by 4 bases and J by 15 bases; unmatched bases: 9.

The sequencing input was peripheral blood. The rearrangement links TRBV2 to TRBJ2-1, with 7 bases lining up with TRBD1. The sequence derives from a woman in her 70s with acute or convalescent COVID-19. Here the CDR3 reads CASSANDRVPFF. DNA for the CDR3: TGTGCCAGCAGTGCCAACGACAGGGTTCCGTTCTTC. The complete variable domain, with remaining parts taken from reference TRBV2 and TRBJ2-1, reads EPEVTQTPSHQVTQMGQEVILRCVPISNHLYFYWYRQILGQKVEFLVSFYNNEISEKSEIFDDQFSVERPDGSNFTLKIRSTKLEDSAMYFCASSANDRVPFFGPGTRLTVL.